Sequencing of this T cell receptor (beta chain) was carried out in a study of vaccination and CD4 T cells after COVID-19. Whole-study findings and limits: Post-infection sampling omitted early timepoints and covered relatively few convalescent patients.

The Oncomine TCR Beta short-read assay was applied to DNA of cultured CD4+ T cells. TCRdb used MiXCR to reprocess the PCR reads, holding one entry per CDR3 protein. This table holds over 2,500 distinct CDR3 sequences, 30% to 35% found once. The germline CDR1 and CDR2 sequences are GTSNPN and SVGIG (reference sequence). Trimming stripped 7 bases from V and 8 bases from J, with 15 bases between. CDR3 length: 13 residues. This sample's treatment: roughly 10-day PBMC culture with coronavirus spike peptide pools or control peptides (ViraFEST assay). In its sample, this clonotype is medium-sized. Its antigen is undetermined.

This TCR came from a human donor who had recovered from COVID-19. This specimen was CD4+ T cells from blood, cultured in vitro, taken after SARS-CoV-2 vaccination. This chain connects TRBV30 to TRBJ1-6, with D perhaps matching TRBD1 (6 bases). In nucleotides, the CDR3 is TGTGCCTCAAGAGGGGGAGGTTATTCACCCCTCCACTTT. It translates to CASRGGGYSPLHF.